The 19 T cell receptor beta chains listed next were all sequenced from one sample in a study of control samples from healthy donors and cancer patients. Repertoires were generated with immunoSEQ multiplex PCR, while TCRdb's copy carries only in-frame clones and drops some. Among some 120,000 clones listed, just under 90% were seen once. The source material was blood. The receptor source for this set is a man younger than 45 in good health.

V is TRBV11-1 and J is TRBJ2-3; TRBD2 aligns across 12 bases. V lost 2 bases to trimming and J lost 3 bases; unmatched junction nucleotides: 3. Germline V gene sequence: CDR1 SGHAT, CDR2 FQDESV (reference sequence). CDR3 length: 16 amino acids. The CDR3 nucleotides read TGTGCCAGCAGCTTACTAGCGGGGGGGGGAACAGATACGCAGTATTTT. Encoded protein: CASSLLAGGGTDTQYF.

J is TRBJ1-2 and V is TRBV3-1 (or the pseudogene TRBV3-2); D ambiguous. CDR1 is LGHDT, CDR2 YNNKEL, per germline (reference sequence). The germline V and J ends were trimmed by 6 bases and 3 bases, with 14 bases remaining between them. The CDR3 extends over 14 amino acids. CDR3 loop: CASSYTRGDYGYTF. The CDR3 nucleotides are TGTGCCAGCAGTTACACGCGTGGTGACTATGGCTACACCTTC.

This clone was seen just once. This chain connects TRBV19 to TRBJ2-5, with a tentative D call TRBD2 (6 bases). Germline V gene lookup returns CDR1 LNHDA and CDR2 SQIVND (reference sequence). V was clipped by 9 bases and J by 4 bases, with 18 bases between them. CDR3 length equals 14 residues. The CDR3 coding sequence is TGTGCCAGCTCCCTAGGTAGCGGTATAGAGACCCAGTACTTC. Protein sequence: CASSLGSGIETQYF.

The rearrangement joins TRBV3-1 (or the pseudogene TRBV3-2) to TRBJ2-3; possible D gene TRBD2, 5 bases. There are 14 residues in the CDR3. Germline assignment: CDR1 LGHDT and CDR2 YNNKEL (reference sequence). Trimming stripped 1 base from V and 2 bases from J, with 7 bases between. CDR3 residues: CASSQAGITDTQYF. The CDR3 DNA reads as TGTGCCAGCAGCCAAGCGGGGATCACAGATACGCAGTATTTT.

This clone appeared a few times. The chain employs TRBV20-1 and TRBJ2-1; 9 bases line up with TRBD2. In germline, CDR1 is DFQATT, CDR2 SNEGSKA (reference sequence). The length of the CDR3 is 16 residues. The J segment lost 4 bases and the V segment lost 3 bases, leaving 10 bases of the junction unmatched. The CDR3 bases are TGCAGTGCTAGTCCCCCGGCTAGCGGGGTTTACAATGAGCAGTTCTTC. Translation gives CSASPPASGVYNEQFF.

This chain joins TRBV6-1 and TRBJ1-5, with D hard to call. V was shortened by 1 base and J by 11 bases, with 18 bases between the two germline ends. This CDR3 has 15 amino acids. Germline V gene sequence: CDR1 MNHNS, CDR2 SASEGT. The CDR3: CASSEEAAGRIAQHF. Written as DNA, the CDR3 is TGTGCCAGCAGTGAAGAAGCGGCAGGTCGTATAGCCCAGCATTTT.

This clone was observed once. The chain is built from TRBV12-3 or TRBV12-4 and TRBJ1-2, with a tentative D call TRBD1 (5 bases). Trimming took off 4 bases at V and 4 bases at J, with 7 bases between the two ends. The CDR3 is 12 residues long. The CDR3, as DNA: TGTGCCAGCAGTTCAGGGCCCTATGGCTACACCTTC. It specifies CASSSGPYGYTF.

This chain connects TRBV2 to TRBJ1-5; 11 bases line up with TRBD1. CDR1 is SNHLY, CDR2 FYNNEI, per germline. V was pared by 6 bases and J by 6 bases, with 4 bases of the junction left unmatched. The CDR3 loop spans 14 amino acids. CDR3 sequence reads: CASSPGTGGQPQHF. CDR3 DNA: TGTGCCAGCAGCCCCGGGACAGGGGGTCAGCCCCAGCATTTT.

This chain uses TRBV7-2 with TRBJ1-5; D possibly corresponds to TRBD1 (6 bases). The CDR3 has 13 residues. From germline, CDR1 is SGHTA and CDR2 FQGNSA. V lost 1 base and J lost 5, with 6 bases in between. CDR3 protein: CASSLGQDQPQHF. As DNA, the CDR3 is TGTGCCAGCAGCTTAGGACAGGATCAGCCCCAGCATTTT.

The chain is built from TRBV6-1 and TRBJ1-1; D remains unclear. Germline CDR1 and CDR2: MNHNS and SASEGT. This CDR3 is 13 amino acids long. V lost 1 base, J lost 7 bases, and 10 bases lay in between. The CDR3 is CASSEEPRSEAFF. The CDR3 nucleotides read TGTGCCAGCAGTGAAGAACCCCGGAGTGAAGCTTTCTTT.

This chain uses TRBV28 with TRBJ1-5; tentatively, D is TRBD1 (5 bases). Germline lookup yields CDR1 MDHEN and CDR2 SYDVKM. CDR3 length equals 14 residues. V was shortened by 4 bases and J by 11 bases, with 18 bases between the two germline ends. CDR3 region: CASSSGAGDEAQHF. As DNA, the CDR3 is TGTGCCAGCAGTTCCGGGGCCGGGGATGAGGCCCAGCATTTT.

The V call is TRBV11-2, the J call TRBJ1-2; weak D call: TRBD1 (6 bases). The V and J ends lost 8 bases and 4 bases respectively, with 17 bases between them. Per germline, CDR1 SGHAT and CDR2 FQNNGV. This CDR3 contains 14 residues. As DNA, the CDR3 is TGTGCCAGCTCATCGGGGGAAGGGGGCTATGGCTACACCTTC. This codes for CASSSGEGGYGYTF. Drawing the rest from reference TRBV11-2 and TRBJ1-2, the complete variable domain is EAGVAQSPRYKIIEKRQSVAFWCNPISGHATLYWYQQILGQGPKLLIQFQNNGVVDDSQLPKDRFSAERLKGVDSTLKIQPAKLEDSAVYLCASSSGEGGYGYTFGSGTRLTVV.

The chain employs TRBV21-1 and TRBJ1-1. TRBV21-1 represents a pseudogene. This CDR3 is built from 18 residues. The CDR3 loop is CASSHSHPGSEGYPEAFF. DNA of the CDR3: TGTGCCAGCAGCCACTCTCACCCGGGATCCGAAGGTTACCCTGAAGCTTTCTTT.

The chain is built from TRBV6-5 and TRBJ1-2; tentatively, D is TRBD1 (6 bases). Germline assignment: CDR1 MNHEY and CDR2 SVGAGI. This CDR3 has 13 amino acids. V was pared by 2 bases and J by 5 bases, with 9 bases between. CDR3 amino acids: CASSYPGAYGYTF. The CDR3 nucleotides read TGTGCCAGCAGTTACCCAGGGGCGTATGGCTACACCTTC.

There are a few counts of this clone. The gene calls are TRBV3-1 (or the pseudogene TRBV3-2) and TRBJ1-1; D gene ambiguous. Trimming stripped 6 bases from V and 1 base from J, with 6 bases between. Germline V gene data show CDR1 as LGHDT and CDR2 as YNNKEL (reference sequence). CDR3 size: 12 residues. The CDR3 sequence is CASSSRNTEAFF. CDR3 DNA sequence: TGTGCCAGCAGTTCCAGGAACACTGAAGCTTTCTTT.

The genes are TRBV7-3 and TRBJ2-6, with D maybe TRBD2 (6 bases). V was trimmed by 2 bases and J by 0 bases, leaving 8 bases between them. The CDR3 spans 16 residues. In germline, CDR1 is SGHTA, CDR2 FQGTGA. The DNA of the CDR3 is TGTGCCAGCAGCTTAGTGGGGGGCTCTGGGGCCAACGTCCTGACTTTC. Protein sequence: CASSLVGGSGANVLTF.

The chain has TRBV5-1 and TRBJ2-1; unclear D gene. The V end lost 4 bases, the J end lost 10 bases, and 15 bases lay between the germline ends. The CDR3 sequence is 13 residues long. In germline, CDR1 is SGHRS, CDR2 YFSETQ. The CDR3 sequence: CASSPSVAQEQFF. CDR3 coding DNA: TGCGCCAGCAGCCCCTCGGTGGCACAGGAGCAGTTCTTC. Full variable domain (rest looked up from reference TRBV5-1 and TRBJ2-1): KAGVTQTPRYLIKTRGQQVTLSCSPISGHRSVSWYQQTPGQGLQFLFEYFSETQRNKGNFPGRFSGRQFSNSRSEMNVSTLELGDSALYLCASSPSVAQEQFFGPGTRLTVL.

The chain recombines TRBV11-3 with TRBJ1-1; 8 bases fit TRBD1. V shed 6 bases and J 10 bases; nucleotides not matched to a gene: 13. There are 14 residues in the CDR3. The germline CDR1 and CDR2 sequences are SGHNT and YENEEA. The CDR3 coding sequence is TGTGCCAGCAGTCATATCGGGACAGGTCTTGCAGCTTTCTTT. Translated: CASSHIGTGLAAFF.

Worth noting for this clone: The identical CDR3 is also encoded by other nucleotide sequences in the sample. The DNA of the CDR3 is TGTGCCAGTAGTCCGACAGTGAGCTCCTACAATGAGCAGTTCTTC. Protein: CASSPTVSSYNEQFF. This rearrangement joins TRBV19 to TRBJ2-1; the D gene is possibly TRBD1 (5 bases). The V and J ends lost 5 bases and 0 bases respectively, with 11 bases between them. The V gene's germline CDR1 is LNHDA and CDR2 SQIVND (reference sequence). The CDR3 extends over 15 amino acids.